This T cell receptor (beta chain) was identified during a study of blood T cell repertoires in COVID-19. Residents of approximately 25 US areas, aged roughly 18 to 89 years, made up the participants. Cohorts were based on clinical histories the participants reported. A PCR-confirmed or clinician-diagnosed COVID-19 case had contacted exposed participants within 2 weeks of entry. This CDR3 is 15 amino acids long. V shed 0 bases and J 6 bases; nucleotides not matched to a gene: 3. Germline CDR1 is LGHDT and CDR2 is YNNKEL (reference sequence). Profiling relied on immunoSEQ multiplex PCR, and the TCRdb table lists in-frame clones only, not all of them. In the table there are 250,000 to 300,000 clones, roughly nine tenths of which are singletons.

The origin of this receptor is a woman aged 45-60 years who had been exposed to COVID-19. Sequenced: PBMCs or T cells enriched from blood (not recorded which). The chain uses TRBV3-1 (or the pseudogene TRBV3-2) and TRBJ1-5; 9 positions agree with TRBD1. Here the CDR3 DNA reads TGTGCCAGCAGCCAAGAGGGGACAGGGACTCAGCCCCAGCATTTT. It codes for CASSQEGTGTQPQHF.